The 31 T cell receptor beta chains below come from one sample, sequenced in a study of OX40 agonist ivuxolimab in advanced cancers. Sequencing used immunoSEQ multiplex PCR; TCRdb keeps in-frame clones, though not all of them. In the table there are 55,000 to 75,000 clones, roughly 80% of which are singletons. The sample in question was CD4+ or CD8+ T cells sorted from blood, obtained in a trial of the OX40 agonist ivuxolimab. The origin of the receptors is an adult with an advanced solid tumor such as melanoma, head and neck, liver or kidney cancer.

In this sample, this clone turned up once. V and J are TRBV7-9 and TRBJ2-1, with 9 bases lining up with TRBD1. Germline lookup yields CDR1 SEHNR and CDR2 FQNEAQ (reference sequence). Trimming at V came to 4 bases and at J to 7 bases, leaving 2 bases not matched to a gene. This CDR3 is 13 amino acids long. CDR3 sequence: CASSWGQGNEQFF. CDR3 DNA sequence: TGTGCCAGCAGCTGGGGACAGGGTAATGAGCAGTTCTTC.

V usage is TRBV6-4 and J usage is TRBJ2-2; 7 nucleotides agree with TRBD1. Germline assignment: CDR1 MRHNA and CDR2 SNTAGT. This CDR3 region has 14 residues. V gave up 2 bases and J gave up 5 bases; unmatched junction bases: 2. The CDR3 region is CASSDETGTGELFF. CDR3 DNA: TGTGCCAGCAGTGACGAGACAGGGACCGGGGAGCTGTTTTTT.

The chain has TRBV6-1 and TRBJ2-1, with 13 bases identical to TRBD2. This CDR3 contains 18 residues. The germline V gene has CDR1 MNHNS and CDR2 SASEGT. J was trimmed by 1 base and V by 4 bases; bases with no gene match: 7. The CDR3, as DNA: TGTGCCAGCAGTGGGTTCGGGACTAGCGGGACGTCCTACAATGAGCAGTTCTTC. This gives the protein CASSGFGTSGTSYNEQFF.

This clone appeared a single time. This chain links TRBV30 with TRBJ2-1; TRBD1 is a possible D gene (7 bases). The CDR3 is 16 amino acids. Germline V gene data show CDR1 as GTSNPN and CDR2 as SVGIG (reference sequence). V was shortened by 3 bases and J by 2 bases, with 17 bases between the two germline ends. The CDR3 sequence is CAWRATGRMTYNEQFF. The CDR3 DNA reads TGTGCCTGGAGAGCGACAGGGAGGATGACCTACAATGAGCAGTTCTTC.

This chain uses TRBV4-1 with TRBJ2-3; 11 bases match TRBD2. The germline V gene encodes CDR1 MGHRA and CDR2 YSYEKL. The J segment lost 5 bases and the V segment lost 2 bases, leaving 9 bases of the junction unmatched. The CDR3 runs to 17 residues. The CDR3: CASSQTRLAGPKDTQYF. CDR3 DNA: TGCGCCAGCAGCCAAACGCGACTAGCGGGGCCCAAAGATACGCAGTATTTT.

The CDR3 DNA sequence: TGTGCCAGCAGTGACAGGGGTTTTCCCACAGATACGCAGTATTTT. Its protein is CASSDRGFPTDTQYF. The chain links TRBV13 to TRBJ2-3; 8 bases agree with TRBD1. V was pared by 6 bases and J by 2 bases, with 7 bases of the junction left unmatched. The CDR3 length is 15 residues. Germline CDR1 and CDR2: PRHDT and FYEKMQ (reference sequence). Full variable domain (rest looked up from reference TRBV13 and TRBJ2-3): AAGVIQSPRHLIKEKRETATLKCYPIPRHDTVYWYQQGPGQDPQFLISFYEKMQSDKGSIPDRFSAQQFSDYHSELNMSSLELGDSALYFCASSDRGFPTDTQYFGPGTRLTVL.

The V and J genes are TRBV5-4 and TRBJ2-1; TRBD2 matches 8 bases. V gave up 4 bases and J gave up 3 bases; unmatched junction bases: 6. Germline assignment: CDR1 SGHNT and CDR2 YYREEE (reference sequence). The CDR3 is made up of 15 amino acids. CDR3 sequence (DNA): TGTGCCAGCAGCATCGGGGGGGCCGTCTACAATGAGCAGTTCTTC. Its translation is CASSIGGAVYNEQFF.

The chain joins TRBV7-9 to TRBJ2-3; D gene uncertain. The CDR3 has 14 residues. Germline-derived CDR1 and CDR2 are SEHNR and FQNEAQ (reference sequence). V was pared by 3 bases and J by 3 bases, with 10 bases between. Here the CDR3 reads CASSLSMVTDTQYF. The CDR3 region has the DNA TGTGCCAGCAGCTTGTCAATGGTGACAGATACGCAGTATTTT. The whole variable domain, filled in from reference TRBV7-9 and TRBJ2-3, reads DTGVSQNPRHKITKRGQNVTFRCDPISEHNRLYWYRQTLGQGPEFLTYFQNEAQLEKSRLLSDRFSAERPKGSFSTLEIQRTEQGDSAMYLCASSLSMVTDTQYFGPGTRLTVL.

This clone came up once. The V call is TRBV11-3, the J call TRBJ1-5; TRBD1 is a possible D gene (5 bases). V lost 4 bases to trimming and J lost 7 bases, with 14 bases between them. The CDR3 has 14 residues. Looked up from germline, CDR1 is SGHNT and CDR2 is YENEEA. The CDR3 loop is CASSSGQEGQPQHF. DNA of the CDR3: TGTGCCAGCAGCTCCGGACAAGAGGGGCAGCCCCAGCATTTT.

The genes are TRBV7-3 and TRBJ2-2; the D is unclear. The length of the CDR3 is 16 residues. The ends were cut back, 5 bases at V and 1 base at J, with 14 bases in the middle. From germline, CDR1 is SGHTA and CDR2 FQGTGA. The CDR3 spells CASSKTYSRNTGELFF. CDR3 bases: TGTGCCAGCAGCAAAACGTACAGCCGGAACACCGGGGAGCTGTTTTTT.

The chain has TRBV7-2 and TRBJ2-4; 16 bases agree with TRBD2. The CDR3 runs 17 residues. The V segment lost 5 bases and the J segment 6 bases; nucleotides outside the gene matches: 7. Germline lookup yields CDR1 SGHTA and CDR2 FQGNSA. The CDR3 spells CASSPGTSGGAGNIQYF. CDR3 coding DNA: TGTGCCAGCAGCCCAGGGACTAGCGGGGGGGCCGGAAACATTCAGTACTTC.

The rearrangement links TRBV19 to TRBJ1-1, with D perhaps matching TRBD1 (6 bases). Germline values: CDR1 LNHDA, CDR2 SQIVND (reference sequence). Trimming left V 5 bases short and J 4 bases short, with 26 bases between. This CDR3 contains 18 residues. CDR3 in amino acids: CASSSQYATGRGSTEAFF. The CDR3 DNA follows: TGTGCCAGTAGTTCCCAATACGCAACAGGGCGGGGGAGCACTGAAGCTTTCTTT. Together with reference TRBV19 and TRBJ1-1, the CDR3 gives the full variable domain: DGGITQSPKYLFRKEGQNVTLSCEQNLNHDAMYWYRQDPGQGLRLIYYSQIVNDFQKGDIAEGYSVSREKKESFPLTVTSAQKNPTAFYLCASSSQYATGRGSTEAFFGQGTRLTVV.

The chain couples TRBV7-9 to TRBJ2-5, with D hard to call. Trimming pared 1 base from V and 1 base from J, leaving 4 bases between. Germline CDR1 SEHNR, CDR2 FQNEAQ (reference sequence). CDR3 length: 13 amino acids. CDR3 sequence: CASSLGSQETQYF. The CDR3 DNA reads as TGTGCCAGCAGCTTAGGATCCCAAGAGACCCAGTACTTC. The variable domain in full, completed from reference TRBV7-9 and TRBJ2-5, reads DTGVSQNPRHKITKRGQNVTFRCDPISEHNRLYWYRQTLGQGPEFLTYFQNEAQLEKSRLLSDRFSAERPKGSFSTLEIQRTEQGDSAMYLCASSLGSQETQYFGPGTRLLVL.

For the CDR3, the DNA is TGTGCCAGCACGGCAGGGGGAAGAGGTGGGAGCCAGTACTTC. Its translation: CASTAGGRGGSQYF. V usage is TRBV7-9 and J usage is TRBJ2-5; 7 nucleotides match TRBD1. Germline-derived CDR1 and CDR2 are SEHNR and FQNEAQ (reference sequence). The CDR3 length is 14 residues. V lost 7 bases to trimming and J lost 10 bases; unmatched junction nucleotides: 15.

The chain uses TRBV4-2 and TRBJ1-1, with D unclear. The CDR3 is 16 amino acids. The germline V gene has CDR1 LGHNA and CDR2 YNFKEQ. Deletions cut 0 bases from V and 4 bases from J, with 15 bases between. This CDR3 is CASSQEVGSEFTEAFF. The CDR3 DNA reads TGTGCCAGCAGCCAAGAGGTGGGATCTGAGTTCACTGAAGCTTTCTTT.

Details on this clone: This CDR3 is also generated by other DNA sequences in the sample. The chain joins TRBV5-1 to TRBJ2-3; D is perhaps TRBD1 or TRBD2 (5 bases each). The CDR3 sequence is 13 residues long. Trimming cost V 2 bases and J 3 bases, with 7 bases left between them. Germline V gives CDR1 SGHRS, CDR2 YFSETQ. CDR3 nucleotide sequence: TGCGCCAGCAGCTTTGGGGGAACAGATACGCAGTATTTT. This encodes CASSFGGTDTQYF.

The chain uses TRBV4-1 and TRBJ2-1; D not certain. Germline CDR1 is MGHRA and CDR2 is YSYEKL. This CDR3 has 17 residues. V was clipped by 4 bases and J by 0 bases, with 16 bases between them. CDR3 region: CASSPWRQASSYNEQFF. The CDR3 nucleotides read TGCGCCAGCAGCCCCTGGAGACAAGCGAGCTCCTACAATGAGCAGTTCTTC.

As to this clone: Germline and junction disagree at one end, which may indicate a read error. The chain has TRBV2 and TRBJ1-1; tentatively, D is TRBD1 (5 bases). The length of the CDR3 is 12 residues. From germline, CDR1 is SNHLY and CDR2 FYNNEI. Here the CDR3 reads CASREGAIEAFF. CDR3 bases: TGTGCCAGCAGGGAAGGGGCGATTGAAGCTTTCTTT.

The chain links TRBV2 to TRBJ2-7; no reliable D call. Germline assignment: CDR1 SNHLY and CDR2 FYNNEI. This CDR3 comprises 14 residues. Trimming removed 3 bases from V and 3 bases from J, with 12 bases in between. The CDR3 reads CASSDVLPNYEQYF. CDR3 DNA sequence: TGTGCCAGCAGTGACGTCCTACCGAACTACGAGCAGTACTTC. The complete variable domain, with remaining parts taken from reference TRBV2 and TRBJ2-7, reads EPEVTQTPSHQVTQMGQEVILRCVPISNHLYFYWYRQILGQKVEFLVSFYNNEISEKSEIFDDQFSVERPDGSNFTLKIRSTKLEDSAMYFCASSDVLPNYEQYFGPGTRLTVT.

This clone was seen a few times. This chain connects TRBV19 to TRBJ2-3; D perhaps matches TRBD2 (7 bases). The CDR3 extends over 16 amino acids. V was shortened by 4 bases and J by 1 base, with 15 bases between the two germline ends. Germline-derived CDR1 and CDR2 are LNHDA and SQIVND (reference sequence). The DNA for the CDR3 is TGTGCCAGTAGTACAGGGACTAACAGGGGCACAGATACGCAGTATTTT. Translated: CASSTGTNRGTDTQYF.

V usage is TRBV28 and J usage is TRBJ1-4, with D tentatively TRBD1 (5 bases). V was pared by 3 bases and J by 8 bases, with 19 bases between. Germline CDR1 MDHEN, CDR2 SYDVKM. The CDR3 has 16 residues. The CDR3, as DNA: TGTGCCAGCAGTTTCCCACAGGCGGGGGTTGACGAAAAACTGTTTTTT. Translated, it gives CASSFPQAGVDEKLFF.

The V gene is TRBV27, the J gene TRBJ2-7; D is undetermined. Germline loops: CDR1 MNHEY, CDR2 SMNVEV (reference sequence). CDR3 length: 14 residues. The ends were cut back, 7 bases at V and 5 bases at J, with 18 bases in the middle. The CDR3 nucleotides are TGTGCCAGCAAGCAGGACCCCGCCACCGACGAGCAGTACTTC. Its translation: CASKQDPATDEQYF.

This clone has just one count. This sequence joins TRBV23-1 and TRBJ1-5; 7 bases agree with TRBD1. TRBV23-1 is an open reading frame, and its role is uncertain. Trimming cost V 4 bases and J 4 bases; bases outside gene matches: 10. The CDR3 loop spans 16 amino acids. The CDR3 region is CASSLEEGARNQPQHF. CDR3 in DNA: TGCGCCAGCAGTCTGGAGGAGGGGGCGCGGAATCAGCCCCAGCATTTT.

This clone showed up just a few times. The chain employs TRBV28 and TRBJ1-5, with D perhaps matching TRBD1 (6 bases). V dropped 4 bases and J dropped 0 bases, with 13 bases sitting between them. The CDR3 contains 16 residues. Germline lookup yields CDR1 MDHEN and CDR2 SYDVKM. CDR3 amino acids: CASSSPDRYSNQPQHF. In nucleotides, the CDR3 is TGTGCCAGCAGTTCGCCGGACAGATATAGCAATCAGCCCCAGCATTTT. The entire variable domain, with the rest obtained from reference TRBV28 and TRBJ1-5, is as follows: DVKVTQSSRYLVKRTGEKVFLECVQDMDHENMFWYRQDPGLGLRLIYFSYDVKMKEKGDIPEGYSVSREKKERFSLILESASTNQTSMYLCASSSPDRYSNQPQHFGDGTRLSIL.

The genes are TRBV18 and TRBJ2-3, with TRBD1 matching 12 bases. Germline values: CDR1 KGHSH, CDR2 LQKENI. The CDR3 covers 14 residues. The junction had 2 bases not matched to a gene; V was cut back by 7 bases and J by 3 bases. Written as DNA, the CDR3 is TGTGCCAGCTTGGGACAGGGGGCGACAGATACGCAGTATTTT. This translates into CASLGQGATDTQYF. Filled out from reference TRBV18 and TRBJ2-3, the complete variable domain reads NAGVMQNPRHLVRRRGQEARLRCSPMKGHSHVYWYRQLPEEGLKFMVYLQKENIIDESGMPKERFSAEFPKEGPSILRIQQVVRGDSAAYFCASLGQGATDTQYFGPGTRLTVL.

This chain joins TRBV18 and TRBJ1-2; D might be TRBD1 (5 bases). The CDR3 is 16 residues long. V shed 3 bases and J shed 3 bases, with 17 bases lying between them. Germline-derived CDR1 and CDR2 are KGHSH and LQKENI. The CDR3 coding sequence is TGTGCCAGCTCACCCTCAGGGTTTGGAGCAGACTATGGCTACACCTTC. This sequence encodes CASSPSGFGADYGYTF.

The gene calls are TRBV28 and TRBJ1-1; D may be TRBD1 (6 bases). The CDR3 runs 13 residues. Trimming pared 5 bases from V and 6 bases from J, leaving 13 bases between. Germline assignment: CDR1 MDHEN and CDR2 SYDVKM. DNA of the CDR3: TGTGCCAGCAGTGAACAGGGAAGGGCTGAAGCTTTCTTT. It yields the protein CASSEQGRAEAFF.

V usage is TRBV4-1 and J usage is TRBJ2-1; 8 bases are shared with TRBD1. Germline V CDR1 and CDR2: MGHRA, YSYEKL. The CDR3 loop spans 16 amino acids. V trimming: 3 bases; J trimming: 7 bases; junction bases outside the gene matches: 11. For the CDR3, the DNA is TGCGCCAGCAGCCAGGGTGAGACAGGGGAAATTAATGAGCAGTTCTTC. Protein: CASSQGETGEINEQFF.

The rearrangement joins TRBV30 to TRBJ2-7; D unresolved. The CDR3 contains 12 residues. V shed 2 bases and J shed 2 bases, with 7 bases lying between them. Germline CDR1 reads GTSNPN; CDR2 reads SVGIG (reference sequence). The CDR3, as DNA: TGTGCCTGGAGTAGGGTCACCTACGAGCAGTACTTC. Amino acids: CAWSRVTYEQYF.

The rearrangement uses TRBV5-1 and TRBJ2-5, with 7 nucleotides matching TRBD1. The germline CDR1 and CDR2 sequences are SGHRS and YFSETQ. After removal of 2 bases from V and 5 bases from J, the junction contained 12 bases not matched to a gene. The CDR3 has 16 amino acids. The CDR3 loop reads CASSFTPGTAWETQYF. The CDR3 DNA follows: TGCGCCAGCAGCTTTACACCAGGGACAGCGTGGGAGACCCAGTACTTC.

The rearrangement uses TRBV11-2 and TRBJ2-1, with 7 bases identical to TRBD2. The CDR3 sequence is 11 residues long. Germline V gene sequence: CDR1 SGHAT, CDR2 FQNNGV. The ends lost 5 bases at V and 16 bases at J; junction bases unmatched: 8. CDR3 DNA: TGTGCCAGCAGCGACGGACTAGTGGGTTTCTTC. Protein product: CASSDGLVGFF.